This is a list of T cell receptor beta chains from one sample in a study of human T cells and chemical hapten exposure. TCRdb reanalysed the RACE reads using MiXCR and keeps one entry per CDR3 protein. The table has around 360,000 distinct CDR3 sequences, 6% to 7% seen once. The sample in question was whole blood, obtained in connection with sensitization to the hapten diphenylcyclopropenone (DPC). The receptors were sampled from a woman aged 18-29 years with alopecia areata. Some clones in this sample may be carry-over from other donors' samples. Each CDR3 is given with its conserved first and last residue. D genes are given only for firm matches. Clone size is given for some rows only: seen once, a few or many times, or a class if the clone is expanded.

clone size,J gene,V gene,D gene,CDR3 protein,CDR3 DNA
many,TRBJ1-1,TRBV12-3/TRBV12-4,.,CASSSAIEAFF,TGTGCCAGCAGTTCGGCGATTGAAGCTTTCTTT
many,TRBJ1-6,TRBV20-1,.,CSARVAENSPLHF,TGCAGTGCCCGGGTGGCGGAGAATTCACCCCTCCACTTT
many,TRBJ2-7,TRBV6-6,TRBD1,CASSRDRDDEQYF,TGTGCCAGCAGTAGGGACAGGGACGACGAGCAGTACTTC
few,TRBJ1-2,TRBV29-1,TRBD1,CSAGTATNYGYTF,TGCAGCGCTGGGACAGCTACTAACTATGGCTACACCTTC
few,TRBJ2-1,TRBV27,TRBD2,CASSVSGGLYNEQFF,TGTGCCAGCAGTGTTAGCGGGGGCCTCTACAATGAGCAGTTCTTC
.,TRBJ1-2,TRBV6-6,.,CASLGTGLYGYTF,TGTGCCAGCCTAGGAACGGGCCTCTATGGCTACACCTTC
many,TRBJ2-3,TRBV29-1,TRBD1,CSAMGQGGTDTQYF,TGCAGCGCCATGGGACAGGGTGGCACAGATACGCAGTATTTT
few,TRBJ2-1,TRBV28,.,CASSFPRIGRLPIEQFF,TGTGCCAGCAGTTTCCCCCGCATAGGTCGACTGCCTATCGAGCAGTTCTTC
many,TRBJ2-3,TRBV6-2/TRBV6-3,.,CASRGASADTQYF,TGTGCCAGCAGGGGAGCCTCGGCAGATACGCAGTATTTT
few,TRBJ2-7,TRBV27,TRBD2,CASSRNGGAYEQYF,TGTGCCAGCAGCCGAAACGGGGGGGCCTACGAGCAGTACTTC
few,TRBJ2-7,TRBV5-1,.,CASSSRDNYEQYF,TGCGCCAGCAGCTCCCGGGACAACTACGAGCAGTACTTC
.,TRBJ1-1,TRBV7-2,.,CASTPLPNTEAFF,TGTGCCAGCACCCCACTCCCGAACACTGAAGCTTTCTTT
.,TRBJ2-4,TRBV6-5,.,CASSYRPTDGIQYF,TGTGCCAGCAGTTACCGCCCGACCGACGGCATTCAGTACTTC
many,TRBJ1-4,TRBV7-9,.,CASSSEAAGELFF,TGTGCCAGCAGCTCCGAGGCGGCGGGAGAACTGTTTTTT
many,TRBJ1-5,TRBV18,.,CASSSAGEAPQHF,TGTGCCAGCTCGTCGGCGGGGGAAGCGCCCCAGCATTTT
many,TRBJ1-1,TRBV12-3/TRBV12-4,.,CASSFVPTGMNTEAFF,TGTGCCAGCAGTTTCGTGCCGACCGGCATGAACACTGAAGCTTTCTTT
many,TRBJ1-1,TRBV5-4,.,CASSSGQLLNTEAFF,TGTGCCAGCAGCTCCGGACAGCTTTTGAACACTGAAGCTTTCTTT
many,TRBJ1-1,TRBV6-2/TRBV6-3,TRBD1,CASSYRRQGVDTEAFF,TGTGCCAGCAGTTACCGAAGACAGGGGGTCGACACTGAAGCTTTCTTT
few,TRBJ2-5,TRBV24-1,.,CATERPGLETQYF,TGTGCCACCGAAAGACCGGGGTTGGAGACCCAGTACTTC
.,TRBJ2-7,TRBV3-1,.,CASSQDWQGTYEQYF,TGTGCCAGCAGCCAAGATTGGCAGGGGACCTACGAGCAGTACTTC
few,TRBJ1-4,TRBV25-1,TRBD1,CASSELGAGGKNEKLFF,TGTGCCAGCAGTGAATTGGGGGCAGGGGGTAAAAATGAAAAACTGTTTTTT
.,TRBJ2-3,TRBV12-3/TRBV12-4,.,CASGNPPPDTQYF,TGTGCCAGCGGCAACCCCCCCCCAGATACGCAGTATTTT
many,TRBJ1-1,TRBV9,.,CASSPTGGGTEAFF,TGTGCCAGCAGCCCGACAGGTGGAGGGACTGAAGCTTTCTTT
few,TRBJ1-3,TRBV18,.,CASSDTSSGNTIYF,TGTGCCAGCTCAGACACGAGCTCTGGAAACACCATATATTTT
few,TRBJ2-5,TRBV9,.,CASSGTLQETQYF,TGTGCCAGCAGCGGTACACTTCAAGAGACCCAGTACTTC
.,TRBJ1-1,TRBV6-5,.,CASSLGGGKNEAFF,TGTGCCAGCAGTTTGGGGGGGGGGAAAAATGAAGCTTTCTTT
many,TRBJ1-5,TRBV24-1,TRBD1,CATSDPDRGMCQPQHF,TGTGCCACCAGTGACCCCGACAGGGGGATGTGTCAGCCCCAGCATTTT
few,TRBJ1-2,TRBV5-1,.,CASSKDSTANYGYTF,TGCGCCAGCAGCAAGGACAGCACTGCTAACTATGGCTACACCTTC
many,TRBJ1-2,TRBV18,TRBD1,CASSPGQGEFTYGYTF,TGTGCCAGCTCACCCGGACAGGGTGAATTCACCTATGGCTACACCTTC
many,TRBJ1-5,TRBV20-1,.,CSASLGSSNQPQHF,TGCAGTGCGTCGCTAGGGAGTAGCAATCAGCCCCAGCATTTT
many,TRBJ1-5,TRBV10-3,.,CAISLGGGTQPQHF,TGTGCCATCAGTCTGGGGGGAGGGACTCAGCCCCAGCATTTT
many,TRBJ1-2,TRBV5-4,.,CASSLAGINYGYTF,TGTGCCAGCAGCTTGGCAGGCATTAACTATGGCTACACCTTC